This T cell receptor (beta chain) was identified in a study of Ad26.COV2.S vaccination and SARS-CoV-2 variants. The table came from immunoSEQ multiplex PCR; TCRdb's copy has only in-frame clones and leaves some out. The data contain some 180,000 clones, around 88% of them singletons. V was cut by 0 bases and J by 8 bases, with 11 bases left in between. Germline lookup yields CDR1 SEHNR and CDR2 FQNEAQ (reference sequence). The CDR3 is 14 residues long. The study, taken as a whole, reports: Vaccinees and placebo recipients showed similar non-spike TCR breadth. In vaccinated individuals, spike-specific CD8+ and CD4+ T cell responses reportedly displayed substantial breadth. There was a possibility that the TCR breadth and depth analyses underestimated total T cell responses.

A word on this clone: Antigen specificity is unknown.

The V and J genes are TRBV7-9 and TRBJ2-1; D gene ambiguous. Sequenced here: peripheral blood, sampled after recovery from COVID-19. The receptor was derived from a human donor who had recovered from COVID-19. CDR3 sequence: CASSLAAAVDEQFF. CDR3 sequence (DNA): TGTGCCAGCAGCTTAGCGGCGGCTGTCGATGAGCAGTTCTTC.